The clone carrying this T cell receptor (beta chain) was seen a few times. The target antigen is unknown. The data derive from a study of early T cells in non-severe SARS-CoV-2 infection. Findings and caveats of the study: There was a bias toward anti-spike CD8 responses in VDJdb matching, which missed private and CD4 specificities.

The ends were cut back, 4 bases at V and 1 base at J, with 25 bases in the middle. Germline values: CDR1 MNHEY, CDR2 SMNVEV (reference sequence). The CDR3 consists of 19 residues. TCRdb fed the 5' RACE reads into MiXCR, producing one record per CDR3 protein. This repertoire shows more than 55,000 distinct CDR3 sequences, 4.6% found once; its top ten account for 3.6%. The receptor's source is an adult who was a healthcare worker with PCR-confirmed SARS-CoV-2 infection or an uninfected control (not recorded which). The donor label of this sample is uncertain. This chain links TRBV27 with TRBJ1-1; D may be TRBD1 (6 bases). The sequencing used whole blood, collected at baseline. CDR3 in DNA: TGTGCCAGCAGTTATCAGTCTGGTCGCAGGGGATCGTCGAACACTGAAGCTTTCTTT. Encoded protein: CASSYQSGRRGSSNTEAFF.